The 6 T cell receptor beta chains below all came from one sample that was sequenced in a study of T cell responses to AZD1222 COVID-19 vaccine. The assay was immunoSEQ multiplex PCR, and TCRdb's table has in-frame clones only and misses some. The sample carries 88,000 or so clones, 85% to 90% recorded once. Sample: peripheral blood, taken 28 days after the second AZD1222 dose. These receptors came from an adult who received the AZD1222 COVID-19 vaccine.

J is TRBJ1-2 and V is TRBV27; 8 bases map to TRBD1. Germline V gene data show CDR1 as MNHEY and CDR2 as SMNVEV (reference sequence). This CDR3 is built from 13 residues. The J segment lost 4 bases and the V segment lost 8 bases, leaving 6 bases of the junction unmatched. The CDR3, as DNA: TGTGCCAGCGCGCCAGGGGGCTTCTATGGCTACACCTTC. Residues: CASAPGGFYGYTF.

V and J are TRBV18 and TRBJ1-5, with TRBD1 matching over 7 bases. The CDR3 spans 15 residues. The J segment lost 4 bases and the V segment lost 3 bases, leaving 6 bases of the junction unmatched. CDR1 is KGHSH and CDR2 is LQKENI in the germline V gene. The CDR3 DNA sequence: TGTGCCAGCTCACCGGCACAGGGGTCGAATCAGCCCCAGCATTTT. Protein sequence: CASSPAQGSNQPQHF. The whole variable domain, remainder taken from reference TRBV18 and TRBJ1-5, is NAGVMQNPRHLVRRRGQEARLRCSPMKGHSHVYWYRQLPEEGLKFMVYLQKENIIDESGMPKERFSAEFPKEGPSILRIQQVVRGDSAAYFCASSPAQGSNQPQHFGDGTRLSIL.

DNA for the CDR3: TGTGCCAGCAGCCCACTCGGCTCTGGAAACACCATATATTTT. Residues: CASSPLGSGNTIYF. The rearrangement links TRBV2 to TRBJ1-3; D call uncertain. Trimming removed 6 bases from V and 0 bases from J, with 9 bases in between. CDR1 and CDR2 (germline): SNHLY, FYNNEI. The CDR3 is 14 amino acids.

The V and J genes are TRBV5-6 and TRBJ1-5; possible D gene TRBD1, 6 bases. Trimming left V 1 base short and J 4 bases short, with 12 bases between. Per germline, CDR1 SGHDT and CDR2 YYEEEE. The CDR3 spans 15 residues. The CDR3 here is CASSLYRANNQPQHF. CDR3 coding DNA: TGTGCCAGCAGCTTGTACAGGGCTAATAATCAGCCCCAGCATTTT.

V usage is TRBV4-1 and J usage is TRBJ2-1, with TRBD1 identical over 7 bases. V lost 4 bases to trimming and J lost 6 bases; unmatched junction nucleotides: 3. Per germline, CDR1 MGHRA and CDR2 YSYEKL. This CDR3 is built from 13 residues. CDR3 in DNA: TGCGCCAGCAGCCCCCGGGACAGCAATGAGCAGTTCTTC. It encodes CASSPRDSNEQFF.

This sequence joins TRBV5-4 and TRBJ1-2; the D is unclear. The germline V gene encodes CDR1 SGHNT and CDR2 YYREEE (reference sequence). Trimming removed 0 bases from V and 8 bases from J, with 20 bases in between. This CDR3 is 16 amino acids long. The CDR3 DNA follows: TGTGCCAGCAGCTTGGAGCGTGACCCCGAGTTTGGCGGCTACACCTTC. Encoded protein: CASSLERDPEFGGYTF.